The 28 T cell receptor beta chains below were found in one sample sequenced in a study of T cells expressing NK-cell markers (dated by TCRdb to the early 2020s). Libraries were made using 5' RACE. Sequencing was carried out with an Illumina HiSeq 2000. TCRdb reanalyzed the reads, keeping one entry per CDR3 protein sequence and omitting DNA. The table for this sample records about 410,000 distinct CDR3 sequences. Approximately 12% of the sample rests with the top ten. Sequencing used blood T cells: a sorted CD56 or NKG2C T cell subset, CD4+ or CD8+ T cells, or bulk PBMC T cells (not recorded which). The source of these receptors is a woman between 45 and 65 years old in good health. Donor details come from another sample of the same person, matched by shared clones.

The chain has TRBV5-1 and TRBJ2-2; lacking DNA, the TRBD2 call made by TCRdb goes unchecked. CDR1 SGHRS and CDR2 YFSETQ come from the germline V gene. CDR3 length: 16 residues. This CDR3 reads CASSPLLAVGTGELFF.

V usage is TRBV4-2 and J usage is TRBJ2-1; without DNA, the TCRdb call of TRBD2 cannot be checked. The CDR3 totals 17 residues. Germline V gives CDR1 LGHNA, CDR2 YNFKEQ. The CDR3 spells CASSQDSLLAGDNEQFF.

V and J are TRBV6-2 or TRBV6-3 and TRBJ2-1; TCRdb reports TRBD2, a call that lacks DNA to check it against. The CDR3 length is 14 residues. Looked up from germline, CDR1 is MNHEY and CDR2 is SVGEGT. CDR3 protein: CASRDTSGIDEQFF.

The rearrangement links TRBV20-1 to TRBJ2-1; TCRdb reports TRBD1, a call that lacks DNA to check it against. This CDR3 region has 15 residues. Germline-derived CDR1 and CDR2 are DFQATT and SNEGSKA (reference sequence). This CDR3 reads CSALALRTGVNEQFF.

The V and J genes are TRBV12-3 or TRBV12-4 and TRBJ1-5; TCRdb selects TRBD1, and the lack of DNA leaves this call unchecked. The CDR3 length is 13 residues. Here the CDR3 reads CASSWGSAQPQHF.

The chain uses TRBV12-3 or TRBV12-4 and TRBJ2-2. This CDR3 region has 16 residues. CDR3 residues: CASSSSYQKNTGELFF.

The chain has TRBV7-7 and TRBJ2-1; the D call of TRBD1 rests on TCRdb alone, since no DNA is present to check it. Per germline, CDR1 SSHAT and CDR2 FNYEAQ (reference sequence). The CDR3 extends over 13 amino acids. Here the CDR3 reads CASSLTPGGEQFF.

The chain couples TRBV10-3 to TRBJ2-5; no DNA is available, so the TRBD2 call from TCRdb remains unchecked. The CDR3 loop spans 14 amino acids. The germline gives CDR1 ENHRY, CDR2 SYGVKD. CDR3 loop: CAIKASGLAETQYF.

V and J are TRBV20-1 and TRBJ2-1; the TCRdb D gene call, TRBD2, has no DNA to confirm it. The CDR3 totals 17 residues. The germline V gene encodes CDR1 DFQATT and CDR2 SNEGSKA (reference sequence). CDR3 amino acids: CSAQRAAGGVGYNEQFF.

CDR3 sequence: CSAQPAGGTYNEQFF. The chain uses TRBV20-1 and TRBJ2-1; checking the TCRdb D call of TRBD2 is not possible without DNA. The CDR3 has 15 residues. CDR1 and CDR2 (germline): DFQATT, SNEGSKA (reference sequence).

V usage is TRBV3-1 and J usage is TRBJ2-2. Germline CDR1 and CDR2: LGHDT and YNNKEL (reference sequence). The CDR3 extends over 12 amino acids. This CDR3 reads CASSHSSGELFF.

V and J are TRBV20-1 and TRBJ2-1; checking the TCRdb D call of TRBD2 is not possible without DNA. Germline V gene sequence: CDR1 DFQATT, CDR2 SNEGSKA (reference sequence). The CDR3 consists of 18 residues. CDR3 region: CSARGGLAGVTSYNEQFF.

The chain carries TRBV5-1 and TRBJ2-3; TCRdb lists TRBD2, though no DNA is available to test this call. Germline V gene data show CDR1 as SGHRS and CDR2 as YFSETQ. The CDR3 totals 17 residues. CDR3 region: CASSLGRIARDTDTQYF.

The J gene is TRBJ1-1, the V gene TRBV25-1; TCRdb calls TRBD1, which cannot be checked without DNA. Germline V gene data show CDR1 as MGHDK and CDR2 as SYGVNS. CDR3 length: 15 amino acids. This chain's CDR3 is CASSDMGQMNTEAFF.

The chain recombines TRBV11-2 with TRBJ2-5; no DNA is available, so the TRBD2 call from TCRdb remains unchecked. Germline V gene data show CDR1 as SGHAT and CDR2 as FQNNGV. The CDR3 has 18 residues. This CDR3 reads CASSLGGFPSGVWETQYF.

This chain uses TRBV18 with TRBJ2-5; TCRdb lists TRBD1, though no DNA is available to test this call. This CDR3 comprises 16 residues. Germline V gene lookup returns CDR1 KGHSH and CDR2 LQKENI. The CDR3: CASSPQATGIGETQYF. Looking up the rest from reference TRBV18 and TRBJ2-5 gives the full variable domain: NAGVMQNPRHLVRRRGQEARLRCSPMKGHSHVYWYRQLPEEGLKFMVYLQKENIIDESGMPKERFSAEFPKEGPSILRIQQVVRGDSAAYFCASSPQATGIGETQYFGPGTRLLVL.

The V call is TRBV4-1, the J call TRBJ2-1; TCRdb outputs TRBD1, but without DNA this stays unchecked. The CDR3 runs 15 residues. CDR1 and CDR2 (germline): MGHRA, YSYEKL. This CDR3 is CASSQQGASYNEQFF.

The rearrangement joins TRBV27 to TRBJ1-2. From germline, CDR1 is MNHEY and CDR2 SMNVEV (reference sequence). The CDR3 runs to 13 residues. The CDR3 sequence: CASSRRTNYGYTF.

The V gene is TRBV19, the J gene TRBJ2-1; TCRdb's D call, TRBD2, is unchecked because there is no DNA. Germline V CDR1 and CDR2: LNHDA, SQIVND (reference sequence). This CDR3 spans 17 amino acids. The CDR3 is CASSIKFRAADHNEQFF.

The chain recombines TRBV10-3 with TRBJ2-3; TCRdb picks TRBD1, but there is no DNA to check that call. Looked up from germline, CDR1 is ENHRY and CDR2 is SYGVKD. This CDR3 spans 11 amino acids. CDR3 residues: CATTGLDTQYF.

The rearrangement joins TRBV5-1 to TRBJ2-1; TCRdb gives TRBD2 as the D gene, but with no DNA this cannot be confirmed. Per the germline V gene, CDR1 is SGHRS and CDR2 is YFSETQ. The CDR3 length is 16 residues. CDR3 residues: CASSHITSGDYNEQFF. The whole variable domain, remainder taken from reference TRBV5-1 and TRBJ2-1, is KAGVTQTPRYLIKTRGQQVTLSCSPISGHRSVSWYQQTPGQGLQFLFEYFSETQRNKGNFPGRFSGRQFSNSRSEMNVSTLELGDSALYLCASSHITSGDYNEQFFGPGTRLTVL.

The J gene is TRBJ2-4, the V gene TRBV5-6; as DNA is missing, the TRBD1 call by TCRdb cannot be tested. CDR1 is SGHDT and CDR2 is YYEEEE in the germline V gene. This CDR3 has 17 amino acids. The chain's CDR3 is CASSLRAGFRGENIQYF.

The chain uses TRBV5-1 and TRBJ2-5; TCRdb proposes TRBD1, but this gene call is untestable without DNA. Germline CDR1 SGHRS, CDR2 YFSETQ. The CDR3 is 16 residues long. The CDR3 loop is CASSHRDRGRGETQYF.

This chain uses TRBV7-9 with TRBJ1-1. The CDR3 has 16 residues. Germline CDR1 reads SEHNR; CDR2 reads FQNEAQ (reference sequence). CDR3 amino acids: CASSSGGTSLNTEAFF. The whole variable domain, filled in from reference TRBV7-9 and TRBJ1-1, reads DTGVSQNPRHKITKRGQNVTFRCDPISEHNRLYWYRQTLGQGPEFLTYFQNEAQLEKSRLLSDRFSAERPKGSFSTLEIQRTEQGDSAMYLCASSSGGTSLNTEAFFGQGTRLTVV.

V is TRBV3-1 and J is TRBJ2-7; checking the TCRdb D call of TRBD1 is not possible without DNA. This CDR3 spans 14 amino acids. Germline V lookup: CDR1 LGHDT, CDR2 YNNKEL (reference sequence). This CDR3 reads CASSRTGGRYEQYF.

This chain links TRBV14 with TRBJ2-7; lacking DNA, the TRBD1 call made by TCRdb goes unchecked. Per the germline V gene, CDR1 is SGHDN and CDR2 is FVKESK. The CDR3 consists of 13 residues. The CDR3 here is CASSQDLRGEQYF.

The V and J genes are TRBV3-1 and TRBJ2-2. This CDR3 contains 15 residues. The germline V gene has CDR1 LGHDT and CDR2 YNNKEL (reference sequence). CDR3 sequence reads: CASSQEPSATGELFF.

This chain joins TRBV5-1 and TRBJ2-1. Germline-derived CDR1 and CDR2 are SGHRS and YFSETQ. This CDR3 region has 15 residues. CDR3 amino acids: CASRLLQSSYNEQFF. Complete variable domain (other parts from reference TRBV5-1 and TRBJ2-1): KAGVTQTPRYLIKTRGQQVTLSCSPISGHRSVSWYQQTPGQGLQFLFEYFSETQRNKGNFPGRFSGRQFSNSRSEMNVSTLELGDSALYLCASRLLQSSYNEQFFGPGTRLTVL.